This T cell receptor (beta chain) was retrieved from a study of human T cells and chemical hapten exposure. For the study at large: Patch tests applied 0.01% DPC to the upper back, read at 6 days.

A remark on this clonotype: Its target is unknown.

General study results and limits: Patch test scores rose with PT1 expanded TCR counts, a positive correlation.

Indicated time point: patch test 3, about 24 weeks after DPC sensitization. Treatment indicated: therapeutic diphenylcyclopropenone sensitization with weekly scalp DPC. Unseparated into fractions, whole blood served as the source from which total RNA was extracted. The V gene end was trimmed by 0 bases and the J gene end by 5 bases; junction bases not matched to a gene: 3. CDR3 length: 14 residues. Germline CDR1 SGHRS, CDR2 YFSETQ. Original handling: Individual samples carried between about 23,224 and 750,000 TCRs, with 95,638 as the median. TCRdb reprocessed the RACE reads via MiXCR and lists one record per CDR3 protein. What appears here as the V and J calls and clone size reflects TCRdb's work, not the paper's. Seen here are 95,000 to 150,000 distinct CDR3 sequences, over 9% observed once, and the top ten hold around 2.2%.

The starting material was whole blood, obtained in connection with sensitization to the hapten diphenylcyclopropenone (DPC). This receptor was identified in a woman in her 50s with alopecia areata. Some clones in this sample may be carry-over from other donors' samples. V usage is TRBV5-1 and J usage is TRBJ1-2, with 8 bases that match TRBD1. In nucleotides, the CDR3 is TGCGCCAGCAGCTTGGGGGACAGGATATATGGCTACACCTTC. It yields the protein CASSLGDRIYGYTF.